Here is one T cell receptor beta chain with its context. This sample was taken from a study of blood T cell repertoires in COVID-19. Study as a whole: Spain, Italy and the United States supplied samples that represented acute and convalescent COVID-19. T cells, B-cell-depleted T cells, or PBMCs provided the cDNA or gDNA that served as material.

In the source study's methods: Amplification of reference gene primers was used by the study to estimate nucleated cell counts. Here immunoSEQ multiplex PCR was the method, and the copy in TCRdb shows in-frame clones only, minus some. V and J calls and clone size are as listed in that table; D and trimming were resolved from the DNA. The table includes 55,000 to 75,000 clones, roughly 90% detected once. V was pared by 4 bases and J by 6 bases, with 13 bases between. Germline V gene sequence: CDR1 SEHNR, CDR2 FQNEAQ (reference sequence). The CDR3 is 14 residues long. The specimen was peripheral blood. The chain is built from TRBV7-9 and TRBJ2-1; the D gene is possibly TRBD1 (6 bases). This sequence was found in a man between 60 and 75 years old with acute or convalescent COVID-19. The DNA for the CDR3 is TGTGCCAGCAGCTCGACAGGTAACTCCAATGAGCAGTTCTTC. It codes for CASSSTGNSNEQFF.